Only a few counts were recorded for the clone carrying this T cell receptor beta chain. The antigen remains unidentified. Trimming took 2 bases from V and 4 from J; bases not matched to a gene: 6. Per the germline V gene, CDR1 is SGHTA and CDR2 is FQGNSA. The CDR3 has 17 amino acids. This entry comes from a study of T cell repertoires in cytomegalovirus infection. Study-wide background: Carrying CMV and the relevant HLA type showed in public TCR beta signatures.

TCRdb reprocessed the reads via MiXCR and lists one record per CDR3 protein. Among about half a million distinct CDR3 sequences listed, around 30% were seen once. Study observations and caveats: The response measured ex vivo was dominated by TCR beta clonotypes (HLA-C-restricted and CMV-specific). Cumulative frequency (of public TCR beta family members) identified carriers of CMV plus the relevant HLA.

The rearrangement uses TRBV7-2 and TRBJ2-2; 11 positions match TRBD2. Sequences were derived from cultured PBMCs, sampled from culture after CMV antigen stimulation. The receptor was isolated from a human donor in good health (CMV status not recorded). Some clones in this sample may be carry-over from other donors' samples. This chain's CDR3 is CASSLSVLAGGTGELFF. CDR3 DNA sequence: TGTGCCAGCAGCTTAAGCGTCCTAGCGGGAGGCACCGGGGAGCTGTTTTTT.